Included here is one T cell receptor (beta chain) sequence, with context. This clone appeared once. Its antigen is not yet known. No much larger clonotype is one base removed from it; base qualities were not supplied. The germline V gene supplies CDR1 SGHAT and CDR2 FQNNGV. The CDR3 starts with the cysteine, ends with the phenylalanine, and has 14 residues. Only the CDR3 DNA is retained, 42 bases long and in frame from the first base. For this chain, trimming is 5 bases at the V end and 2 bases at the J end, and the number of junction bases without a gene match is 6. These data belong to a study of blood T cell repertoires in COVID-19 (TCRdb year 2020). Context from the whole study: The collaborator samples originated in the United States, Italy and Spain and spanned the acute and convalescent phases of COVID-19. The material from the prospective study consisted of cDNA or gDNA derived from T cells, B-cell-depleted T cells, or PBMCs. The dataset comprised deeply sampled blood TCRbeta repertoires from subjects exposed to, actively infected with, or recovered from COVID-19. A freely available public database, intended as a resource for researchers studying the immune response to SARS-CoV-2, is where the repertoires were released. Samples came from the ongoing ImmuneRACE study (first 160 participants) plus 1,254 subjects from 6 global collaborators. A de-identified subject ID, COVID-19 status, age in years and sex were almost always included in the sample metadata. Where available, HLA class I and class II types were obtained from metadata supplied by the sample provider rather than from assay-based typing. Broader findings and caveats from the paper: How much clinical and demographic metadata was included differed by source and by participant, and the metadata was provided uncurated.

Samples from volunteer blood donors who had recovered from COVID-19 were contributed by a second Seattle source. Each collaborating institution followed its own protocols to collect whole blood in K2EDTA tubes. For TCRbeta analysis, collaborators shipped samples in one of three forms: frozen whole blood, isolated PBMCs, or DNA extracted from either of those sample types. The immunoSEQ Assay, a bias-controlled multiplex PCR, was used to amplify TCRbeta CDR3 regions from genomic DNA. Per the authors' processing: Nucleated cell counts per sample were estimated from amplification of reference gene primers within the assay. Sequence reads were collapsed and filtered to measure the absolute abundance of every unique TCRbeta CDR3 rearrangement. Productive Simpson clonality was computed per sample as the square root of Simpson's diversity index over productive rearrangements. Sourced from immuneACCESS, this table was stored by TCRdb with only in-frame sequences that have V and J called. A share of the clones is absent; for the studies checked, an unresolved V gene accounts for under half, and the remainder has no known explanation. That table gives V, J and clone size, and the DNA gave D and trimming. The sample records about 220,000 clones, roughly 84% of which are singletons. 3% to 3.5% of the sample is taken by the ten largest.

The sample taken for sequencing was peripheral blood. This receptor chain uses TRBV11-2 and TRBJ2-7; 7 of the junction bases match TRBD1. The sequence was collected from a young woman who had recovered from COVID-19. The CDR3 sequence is CASSVQGSTYEQYF. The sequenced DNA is TGTGCCAGCAGCGTACAGGGGTCCACCTACGAGCAGTACTTC.